These T cell receptor beta chains were read from a single sample in a study of blood T cell repertoires in COVID-19. Assay used: immunoSEQ multiplex PCR; TCRdb lists only in-frame clones, some missing. The sample shows 250,000 to 300,000 clones, roughly nine tenths of them seen only once. The specimen was PBMCs or T cells enriched from blood (not recorded which). These receptors all come from a human donor in a cohort exposed to, infected with or recovered from COVID-19 (not recorded which). The donor label of this sample is uncertain. CDR3s include the opening cysteine and the closing phenylalanine or tryptophan. A D gene is named only where the DNA matches it firmly. Only part of the rows carry a size: once, few, many, or a class if the clone is expanded.

-	TRBJ2-1	TRBV9	-	CASSPFSGFNEQFF	TGTGCCAGCAGCCCCTTTTCGGGGTTCAATGAGCAGTTCTTC
-	TRBJ2-7	TRBV7-9	-	CASTMSNYEQYF	TGTGCCAGCACTATGAGTAACTACGAGCAGTACTTC
TRBD1	TRBJ2-7	TRBV9	-	CASSATGVEQYF	TGTGCCAGCAGCGCCACAGGGGTCGAGCAGTACTTC
TRBD1	TRBJ2-7	TRBV9	-	CASSAEQGPSYEQYF	TGTGCCAGCAGCGCAGAACAGGGGCCCTCCTACGAGCAGTACTTC
-	TRBJ2-4	TRBV25-1	-	CASSESSLLAKNIQYF	TGTGCCAGCAGTGAATCGAGTCTACTAGCCAAAAACATTCAGTACTTC
-	TRBJ2-6	TRBV7-9	-	CASSLTRGASAGANVLTF	TGTGCCAGCAGCTTAACCAGGGGCGCTTCTGCTGGGGCCAACGTCCTGACTTTC
TRBD2	TRBJ2-3	TRBV3-1/TRBV3-2	-	CASSDSGLAKRDTQYF	TGTGCCAGCAGCGACTCGGGACTAGCAAAAAGAGATACGCAGTATTTT
-	TRBJ1-1	TRBV6-5	few	CASRSGVEAFF	TGTGCCAGCCGATCCGGGGTTGAAGCTTTCTTT
-	TRBJ1-2	TRBV4-1	-	CASSQDRSPGYGYTF	TGCGCCAGCAGCCAAGATAGGTCCCCGGGCTATGGCTACACCTTC
-	TRBJ1-2	TRBV7-8	-	CASSLGETYGYTF	TGTGCCAGCAGCTTAGGAGAGACTTATGGCTACACCTTC
-	TRBJ2-3	TRBV30	-	CAWTRSGATDTQYF	TGTGCCTGGACTAGGAGCGGTGCCACAGATACGCAGTATTTT
-	TRBJ2-1	TRBV11-1	-	CASSLAGNKDEQFF	TGTGCCAGCAGCTTGGCAGGGAATAAGGATGAGCAGTTCTTC
-	TRBJ2-7	TRBV5-1	-	CASSLALASEQYF	TGCGCCAGCAGCTTGGCCCTGGCAAGCGAGCAGTACTTC
-	TRBJ1-1	TRBV18	-	CASSPGGSQRKAFF	TGTGCCAGCTCACCGGGCGGGTCCCAGCGCAAAGCTTTCTTT
TRBD1	TRBJ1-3	TRBV7-9	-	CASSSRGQSGNTIYF	TGTGCCAGCAGCTCCAGGGGGCAATCTGGAAACACCATATATTTT
-	TRBJ1-3	TRBV24-1	few	CATGGGPSGNTIYF	TGTGCCACCGGGGGGGGACCCTCTGGAAACACCATATATTTT
TRBD1	TRBJ1-4	TRBV28	-	CASSPTGQLNEKLFF	TGTGCCAGCAGTCCGACGGGACAGCTAAATGAAAAACTGTTTTTT
-	TRBJ1-1	TRBV2	few	CASSFSGGNTEAFF	TGTGCCAGCAGTTTTTCGGGGGGGAACACTGAAGCTTTCTTT
TRBD1	TRBJ2-1	TRBV7-2	-	CASKGTAHNEQFF	TGTGCCAGCAAAGGGACAGCCCACAATGAGCAGTTCTTC
TRBD2	TRBJ2-2	TRBV5-4	-	CASRAGGGVAGELFF	TGTGCCAGCAGAGCGGGAGGGGGGGTCGCCGGGGAGCTGTTTTTT
-	TRBJ2-2	TRBV5-1	-	CASSLEGPYTGELFF	TGCGCCAGCAGCTTGGAGGGGCCTTACACCGGGGAGCTGTTTTTT
TRBD1	TRBJ1-1	TRBV7-2	-	CASSSGTGNTEAFF	TGTGCCAGCAGCTCCGGGACAGGGAACACTGAAGCTTTCTTT
TRBD1	TRBJ2-5	TRBV7-8	-	CASSPEYRGRGETQYF	TGTGCCAGCAGCCCCGAGTACAGGGGGCGCGGGGAGACCCAGTACTTC
-	TRBJ1-2	TRBV29-1	once	CSVQAGGNSNYGYTF	TGCAGCGTTCAGGCGGGGGGAAACTCTAACTATGGCTACACCTTC
TRBD2	TRBJ2-7	TRBV19	-	CASSRGGYEQYF	TGTGCCAGTAGTAGGGGAGGGTACGAGCAGTACTTC
-	TRBJ1-1	TRBV27	many	CASSADRIITEAFF	TGTGCCAGCAGTGCAGACAGGATTATCACTGAAGCTTTCTTT
-	TRBJ2-3	TRBV7-2	-	CASSLAFERAVDTQYF	TGTGCCAGCAGCTTAGCTTTTGAAAGAGCTGTAGATACGCAGTATTTT
TRBD1	TRBJ1-1	TRBV19	-	CASSIQGAGTEAFF	TGTGCCAGTAGTATCCAGGGGGCAGGCACTGAAGCTTTCTTT
TRBD2	TRBJ2-1	TRBV3-1/TRBV3-2	few	CASSQGIEGGVEQFF	TGTGCCAGCAGCCAAGGAATTGAGGGAGGGGTTGAGCAGTTCTTC
-	TRBJ1-2	TRBV19	-	CASSKTVLRYGYTF	TGTGCCAGTAGTAAGACAGTTCTGAGATATGGCTACACCTTC
-	TRBJ1-4	TRBV19	-	CASMESSLNEKLFF	TGTGCCAGTATGGAGAGCAGTTTGAATGAAAAACTGTTTTTT
-	TRBJ2-4	TRBV11-2	-	CASSLVRTKNIQYF	TGTGCCAGCAGCTTAGTAAGGACTAAAAACATTCAGTACTTC
-	TRBJ1-6	TRBV28	-	CASSPGGNNSPLHF	TGTGCCAGCAGTCCGGGTGGTAATAATTCACCCCTCCACTTT
TRBD1	TRBJ1-3	TRBV9	-	CASSDYRGEENTIYF	TGTGCCAGCAGTGATTACAGGGGCGAAGAAAACACCATATATTTT
-	TRBJ1-2	TRBV5-1	-	CASSFTSVTANYGYTF	TGCGCCAGCAGCTTTACTTCAGTGACAGCTAACTATGGCTACACCTTC
-	TRBJ2-5	TRBV10-1	once	CASSEGTLQETQYF	TGCGCCAGCAGCGAGGGGACACTGCAAGAGACCCAGTACTTC
-	TRBJ2-2	TRBV19	-	CASIPGIGYGELFF	TGTGCCAGTATCCCGGGTATCGGCTACGGGGAGCTGTTTTTT
TRBD1	TRBJ1-1	TRBV7-3	-	CASSSADREDTEAFF	TGTGCCAGCAGCTCAGCAGACAGGGAGGACACTGAAGCTTTCTTT
-	TRBJ1-2	TRBV5-1	-	CASSLESTGLTYGYTF	TGCGCCAGCAGCTTGGAGTCTACAGGGCTTACCTATGGCTACACCTTC
-	TRBJ2-1	TRBV5-4	-	CASSPGAGGADNEQFF	TGTGCCAGCAGCCCGGGAGCTGGGGGGGCTGACAATGAGCAGTTCTTC
-	TRBJ1-2	TRBV6-5	once	CASSYGGNYGYTF	TGTGCCAGCAGTTACGGCGGAAACTATGGCTACACCTTC
-	TRBJ2-7	TRBV28	-	CASSLKPLSGEQYF	TGTGCCAGCAGTCTTAAGCCCCTATCGGGCGAGCAGTACTTC
TRBD1	TRBJ1-2	TRBV6-5	-	CASTRQTGGGYGYTF	TGTGCCAGCACCAGACAGACAGGGGGGGGCTATGGCTACACCTTC
TRBD1	TRBJ1-2	TRBV9	-	CASSATGGAYYGYTF	TGTGCCAGCAGCGCCACAGGGGGCGCGTACTATGGCTACACCTTC
-	TRBJ1-2	TRBV29-1	-	CSVVIGVYGYTF	TGCAGCGTTGTTATAGGGGTCTATGGCTACACCTTC